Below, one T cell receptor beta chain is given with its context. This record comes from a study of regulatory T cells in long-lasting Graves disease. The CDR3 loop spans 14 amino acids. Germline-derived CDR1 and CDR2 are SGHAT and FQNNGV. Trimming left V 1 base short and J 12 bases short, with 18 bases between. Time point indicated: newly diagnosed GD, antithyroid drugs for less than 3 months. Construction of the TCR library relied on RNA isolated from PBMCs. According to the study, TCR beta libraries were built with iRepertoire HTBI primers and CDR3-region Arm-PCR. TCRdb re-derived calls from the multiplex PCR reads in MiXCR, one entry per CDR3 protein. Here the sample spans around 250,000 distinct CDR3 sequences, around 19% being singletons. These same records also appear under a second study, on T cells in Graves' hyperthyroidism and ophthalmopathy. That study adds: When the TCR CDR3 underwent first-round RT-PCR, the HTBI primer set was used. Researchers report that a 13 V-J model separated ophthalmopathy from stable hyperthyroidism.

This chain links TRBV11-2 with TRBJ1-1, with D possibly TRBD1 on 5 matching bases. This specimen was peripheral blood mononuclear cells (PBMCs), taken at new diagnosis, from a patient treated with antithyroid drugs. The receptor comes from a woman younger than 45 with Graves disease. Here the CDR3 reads CASSLAPDPEGPFF. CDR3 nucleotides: TGTGCCAGCAGCTTAGCGCCCGACCCGGAGGGACCTTTCTTT.